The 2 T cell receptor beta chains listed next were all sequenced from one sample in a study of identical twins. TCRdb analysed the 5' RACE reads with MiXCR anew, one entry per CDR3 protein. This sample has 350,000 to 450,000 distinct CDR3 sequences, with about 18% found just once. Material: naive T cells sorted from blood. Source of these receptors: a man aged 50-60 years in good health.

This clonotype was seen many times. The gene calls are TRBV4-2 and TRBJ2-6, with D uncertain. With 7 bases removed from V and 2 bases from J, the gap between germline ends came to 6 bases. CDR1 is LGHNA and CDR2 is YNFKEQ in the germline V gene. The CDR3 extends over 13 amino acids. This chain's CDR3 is CASKAAGANVLTF. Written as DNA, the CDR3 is TGTGCCAGCAAGGCAGCTGGGGCCAACGTCCTGACTTTC.

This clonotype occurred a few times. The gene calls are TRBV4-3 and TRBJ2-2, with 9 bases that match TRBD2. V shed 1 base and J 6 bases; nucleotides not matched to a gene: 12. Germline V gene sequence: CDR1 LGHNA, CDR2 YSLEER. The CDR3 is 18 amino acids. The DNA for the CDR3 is TGCGCCAGCAGCCAAGTTGGGATACTTGCGGGAGGGCCCGGGGAGCTGTTTTTT. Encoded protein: CASSQVGILAGGPGELFF.